What follows describes a single TCR beta chain. The CDR3 runs 13 residues. V was cut by 0 bases and J by 3 bases, with 6 bases left in between. Per germline, CDR1 LGHDT and CDR2 YNNKEL (reference sequence). The source of the sample is a study of blood T cell repertoires in COVID-19. The wider study: The cDNA or gDNA used as material had been derived from T cells, B-cell-depleted T cells, or PBMCs.

Sequencing was performed with immunoSEQ multiplex PCR; in TCRdb, only in-frame clones are kept and a portion is missing. Of some 270,000 clones in the sample, around nine tenths were seen once. The TCR originated in a woman aged 60-75 years who had recovered from COVID-19. Sequencing was performed on peripheral blood. The V gene is TRBV3-1 (or the pseudogene TRBV3-2), the J gene TRBJ2-7, with D unresolved. As DNA, the CDR3 is TGTGCCAGCAGCCAAGATGGCAGCTACGAGCAGTACTTC. Amino acids: CASSQDGSYEQYF.